The clone carrying this T cell receptor (beta chain) was found many times. Its antigen is as yet unknown. Regions amplified from RNA transcripts were the TCR beta CDR3 regions. The HTBI set primed first-round TCR CDR3 RT-PCR. TCRdb used MiXCR to reprocess the multiplex PCR reads, holding one entry per CDR3 protein. Of about 640,000 distinct CDR3 sequences in the sample, more than 12% were seen once. This sample was included in a study of T cells in Graves' hyperthyroidism and ophthalmopathy. Study-level findings and limits: Clonotypes that were expanded in thyroid above 0.001 mostly appeared in blood too. Ophthalmopathy and stable hyperthyroidism were told apart by a 13 V-J model.

Exclusion followed for patients with uncontrolled infection, other autoimmune disease, pregnancy or lactation. On the basis of clinical symptoms, serum thyroxine and TRAb, thyroid ultrasound and orbital computed tomography, diagnoses were made. The sequence derives from a woman in her forties or fifties with Graves' ophthalmopathy. The sample was blood.

CDR3 in DNA: TGTGCCAGCAGCCCGGATAGCGGGAGTAGGGACGAGCAGTACTTC. It yields the protein CASSPDSGSRDEQYF. This chain connects TRBV13 to TRBJ2-7, with 9 bases lining up with TRBD2. CDR1 and CDR2 from the germline V gene are PRHDT and FYEKMQ (reference sequence). The V gene end was trimmed by 5 bases and the J gene end by 5 bases; junction bases not matched to a gene: 10. This CDR3 has 15 residues.